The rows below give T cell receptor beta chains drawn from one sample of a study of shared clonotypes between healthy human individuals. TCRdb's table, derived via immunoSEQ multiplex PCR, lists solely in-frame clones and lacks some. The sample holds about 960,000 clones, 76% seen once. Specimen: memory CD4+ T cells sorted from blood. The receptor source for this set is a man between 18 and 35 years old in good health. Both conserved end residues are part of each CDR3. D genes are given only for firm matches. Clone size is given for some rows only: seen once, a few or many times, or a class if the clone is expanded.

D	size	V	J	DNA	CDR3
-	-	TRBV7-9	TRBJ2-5	TGTGCCAGCAGCCGACGTCTAGCCAACCAAGAGACCCAGTACTTC	CASSRRLANQETQYF
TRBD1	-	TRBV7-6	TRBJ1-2	TGTGCCAGCAGCGATCGACAGGGGCTTGGCTACACCTTC	CASSDRQGLGYTF
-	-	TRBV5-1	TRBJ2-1	TGCGCCAGCAGCTTTACTAAGGACGGTGAGCAGTTCTTC	CASSFTKDGEQFF
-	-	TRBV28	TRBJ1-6	TGTGCCAGCAGTCTACCCGGGACCAATAATTCACCCCTCCACTTT	CASSLPGTNNSPLHF
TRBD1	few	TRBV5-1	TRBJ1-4	TGCGCCAGCAGCCGGGACAGTCCAACTAATGAAAAACTGTTTTTT	CASSRDSPTNEKLFF
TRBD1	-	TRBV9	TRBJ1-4	TGTGCCAGCAGCGCCCGGGACAGGGGCGAAAAACTGTTTTTT	CASSARDRGEKLFF
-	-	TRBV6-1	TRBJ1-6	TGTGCCAGCAGCCCCGTGGATTCCTATAATTCACCCCTCCACTTT	CASSPVDSYNSPLHF
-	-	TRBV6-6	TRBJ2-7	TGTGCCAGCAGTTACGGGCGGTACGAGCAGTACTTC	CASSYGRYEQYF
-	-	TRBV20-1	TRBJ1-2	TGCAGTGCCCGGGAGAGAAATGGCTACACCTTC	CSARERNGYTF
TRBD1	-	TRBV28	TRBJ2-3	TGTGCCAGCCAGTTTACAGGGGACCACACAGATACGCAGTATTTT	CASQFTGDHTDTQYF
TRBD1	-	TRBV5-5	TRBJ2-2	TGTGCCAGCAGCCCGCAGACAGGGACGGGCACCGGGGAGCTGTTTTTT	CASSPQTGTGTGELFF
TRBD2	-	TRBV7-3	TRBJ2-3	TGTGCCAGCAGCCCTGGACTAGCGGGGGGGCCCACAGATACGCAGTATTTT	CASSPGLAGGPTDTQYF
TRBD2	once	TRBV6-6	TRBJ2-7	TGTGCCAGCAGTTACAGCGGGATGCCCTACGAGCAGTACTTC	CASSYSGMPYEQYF
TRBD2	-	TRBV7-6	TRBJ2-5	TGTGCCAGCAGCACTAGCGGGAGGGACCAAGAGACCCAGTACTTC	CASSTSGRDQETQYF
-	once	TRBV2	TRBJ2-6	TGTGCCAGCTCGGCTGGGGCCAACGTCCTGACTTTC	CASSAGANVLTF
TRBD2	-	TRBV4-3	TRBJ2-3	TGCGCCAGCAGCCAACGGGGGACTAGCGAACCCACAGATACGCAGTATTTT	CASSQRGTSEPTDTQYF
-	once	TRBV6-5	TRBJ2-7	TGTGCCAGCTGGGGCAGGGTCGGCGAGCAGTACTTC	CASWGRVGEQYF
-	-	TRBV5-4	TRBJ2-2	TGTGCCAGCAGCTTGTTCGGCCTTCGTCCCGGGGAGCTGTTTTTT	CASSLFGLRPGELFF
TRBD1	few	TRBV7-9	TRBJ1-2	TGTGCCAGCAGCACAGTGGGACAGGGCCCTAACTATGGCTACACCTTC	CASSTVGQGPNYGYTF
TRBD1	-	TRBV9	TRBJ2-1	TGTGCCAGCAGCTCCACAGGGGGCTCCTACAATGAGCAGTTCTTC	CASSSTGGSYNEQFF
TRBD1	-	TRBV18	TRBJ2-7	TGTGCCAGCTCACCAGGACAGGTTCTCGACGAGCAGTACTTC	CASSPGQVLDEQYF
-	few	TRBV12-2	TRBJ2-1	TGTGCAAGTCGCTTAGTGGTCACCGGGGGGGTGGATGAGCAGTTCTTC	CASRLVVTGGVDEQFF
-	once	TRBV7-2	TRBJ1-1	TGTGCCAGCAGCTTAAATGGGCGGGTGGCTTTCTTT	CASSLNGRVAFF
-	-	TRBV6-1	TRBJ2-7	TGTGCCAGCACCCACGGTTCCTACGAGCAGTACTTC	CASTHGSYEQYF
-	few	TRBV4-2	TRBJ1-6	TGTGCCAGCAGCCCACCCTCAGGGACCCCTGATAATTCACCCCTCCACTTT	CASSPPSGTPDNSPLHF
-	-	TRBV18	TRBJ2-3	TGTGCCAGCTCACCACAGTCACAGTTCACAGATACGCAGTATTTT	CASSPQSQFTDTQYF
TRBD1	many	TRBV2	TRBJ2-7	TGTGCCAGCATTGGAGACAGGGGGCACGAGCAGTACTTC	CASIGDRGHEQYF
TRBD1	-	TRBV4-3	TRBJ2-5	TGCGCCAGCAGCCAAGTCGGTTTGGCAGGGGGTCGGAAAGAGACCCAGTACTTC	CASSQVGLAGGRKETQYF
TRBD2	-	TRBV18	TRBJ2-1	TGTGCCAGCTCACCACGGACTAGCGGGGGCACCTACAATGAGCAGTTCTTC	CASSPRTSGGTYNEQFF
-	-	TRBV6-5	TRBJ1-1	TGTGCCAGCAGTTACTTTCCAGGTAACACTGAAGCTTTCTTT	CASSYFPGNTEAFF
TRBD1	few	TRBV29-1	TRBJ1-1	TGCAGCGTGACCGGGACAGGGTATTTCTTT	CSVTGTGYFF
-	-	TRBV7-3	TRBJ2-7	TGTGTCAGCAGCTCCGGAGGGGGTACGAGCGTTTACGAGCAGTACTTC	CVSSSGGGTSVYEQYF
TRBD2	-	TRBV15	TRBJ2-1	TGTGCCACCAGCAGAGTACTAGCGGGAGGAAATGAGCAGTTCTTC	CATSRVLAGGNEQFF
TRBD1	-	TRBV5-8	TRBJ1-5	TGTGCCAGCAGAGACAGGGTAGGTCAGCCCCAGCATTTT	CASRDRVGQPQHF
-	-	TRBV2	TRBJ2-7	TGTGCCAGCAGTCCCGACGGCTCCTACGAGCAGTACTTC	CASSPDGSYEQYF
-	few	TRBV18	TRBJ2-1	TGTGCCAGCTCACCAGGGGGCCGCTCCTACAATGAGCAGTTCTTC	CASSPGGRSYNEQFF
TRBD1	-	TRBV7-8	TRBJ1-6	TGTGCCAGCAGCCTCACTGGACAGGGATTACCCCTCCACTTT	CASSLTGQGLPLHF
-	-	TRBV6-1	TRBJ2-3	TGTGCCAGCAGTGCGCAGGGGGGCCCAGATACGCAGTATTTT	CASSAQGGPDTQYF
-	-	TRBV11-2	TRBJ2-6	TGTGCCAGCAGCTCCGGACGCTCTGGGGCCAACGTCCTGACTTTC	CASSSGRSGANVLTF
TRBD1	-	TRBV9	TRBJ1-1	TGTGCCAGCAGCGTTCTGGGACAGGGCCGGACTGAAGCTTTCTTT	CASSVLGQGRTEAFF
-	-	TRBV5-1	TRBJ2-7	TGCGCCAGCAGCTTGCAAGGGGGAAACTACGAGCAGTACTTC	CASSLQGGNYEQYF
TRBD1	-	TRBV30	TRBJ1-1	TGTGCCTGGAACCGACAGGGGTGGAACACTGAAGCTTTCTTT	CAWNRQGWNTEAFF
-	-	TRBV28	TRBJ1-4	TGTGCCAGTTTGAGTGATGAAAAACTGTTTTTT	CASLSDEKLFF
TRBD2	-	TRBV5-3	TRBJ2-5	TGTGCCAGAAGCTTCCGCGGGACTAGCGGGCGACCGAACCAAGAGACCCAGTACTTC	CARSFRGTSGRPNQETQYF
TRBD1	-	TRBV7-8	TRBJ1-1	TGTGCCAGCAGCGCGGACAGGAGTGCAACTGAAGCTTTCTTT	CASSADRSATEAFF
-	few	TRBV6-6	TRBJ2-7	TGTGCCAGCAGTTACTCGCAATCCTCCAACGAGCAGTACTTC	CASSYSQSSNEQYF
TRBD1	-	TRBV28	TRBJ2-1	TGTGCCAGCAGTTACCGGACAGGGTCCTACCCTCAGTTCTTC	CASSYRTGSYPQFF
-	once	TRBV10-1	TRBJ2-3	TGCGCCAGCAGTGTAGGGTGGGGGGGCTCAGATACGCAGTATTTT	CASSVGWGGSDTQYF